The 25 T cell receptor beta chains in this list originate from one sample, sequenced in a study of blood T cell repertoires in COVID-19. Produced via immunoSEQ multiplex PCR; TCRdb's table is partial and in-frame only. The sample shows approximately 350,000 clones, roughly 84% of them seen only once. The sequencing input was PBMCs or T cells enriched from blood (not recorded which). All receptors derive from a woman aged 25-40 years who had recovered from COVID-19.

This sequence joins TRBV5-1 and TRBJ2-2; 8 nucleotides agree with TRBD2. The CDR3 consists of 16 residues. Per germline, CDR1 SGHRS and CDR2 YFSETQ. With V trimmed by 4 bases and J by 2 bases, 7 bases remained unmatched. Here the CDR3 reads CASSPLTSANTGELFF. The CDR3 DNA is TGCGCCAGCAGCCCGTTGACTAGCGCAAACACCGGGGAGCTGTTTTTT.

This rearrangement joins TRBV3-1 (or the pseudogene TRBV3-2) to TRBJ2-3; 14 nucleotides align to TRBD2. The CDR3 is 20 residues long. Germline-derived CDR1 and CDR2 are LGHDT and YNNKEL (reference sequence). V was pared by 0 bases and J by 0 bases, with 8 bases of the junction left unmatched. CDR3: CASSQDGTSGSKGSTDTQYF. DNA of the CDR3: TGTGCCAGCAGCCAAGACGGGACTAGCGGGAGTAAAGGTAGCACAGATACGCAGTATTTT.

This chain joins TRBV5-1 and TRBJ2-2; a weak D match, TRBD2 (5 bases). Germline V CDR1 and CDR2: SGHRS, YFSETQ. The CDR3 is 14 residues long. Between the trimmed V and J ends, which lost 1 base and 3 bases, there was a span of 7 bases. The chain's CDR3 is CASSLRGYTGELFF. Here the CDR3 DNA reads TGCGCCAGCAGCTTGCGAGGGTACACCGGGGAGCTGTTTTTT.

V gene TRBV1 combines with J gene TRBJ2-1; the table calls TRBD2, which could not be checked here. TRBV1 is described as a pseudogene. The CDR3 has 18 residues. CDR3 DNA: TGCACCAGCAGCCAAGCTCCTAGCGGGGGGGGAACCTATAATGAGCAGTTCTTC. Amino acid sequence: CTSSQAPSGGGTYNEQFF.

This clone was counted between two and nine times. This sequence joins TRBV5-6 and TRBJ2-7; 10 bases match TRBD2. The CDR3 has 14 residues. J was trimmed by 6 bases and V by 4 bases; bases with no gene match: 7. Germline V gives CDR1 SGHDT, CDR2 YYEEEE. The CDR3 coding sequence is TGTGCCAGCAGCGCCCCGGGACTAGCGCCCGAGCAGTACTTC. Its protein is CASSAPGLAPEQYF.

CDR3 loop: CASSLADRGQPQHF. The CDR3 DNA sequence: TGTGCCAGCAGCTTAGCCGACAGGGGTCAGCCCCAGCATTTT. V is TRBV11-2 and J is TRBJ1-5, with 8 bases fitting TRBD1. From germline, CDR1 is SGHAT and CDR2 FQNNGV. There are 14 residues in the CDR3. With 1 base clipped from V and 6 bases from J, the junction kept 2 bases outside the gene matches.

The chain uses TRBV3-1 (or the pseudogene TRBV3-2) and TRBJ2-7; TRBD1 agrees at 7 bases. The CDR3 has 15 amino acids. Germline V CDR1 and CDR2: LGHDT, YNNKEL (reference sequence). V was clipped by 4 bases and J by 0 bases; unmatched bases: 6. CDR3 nucleotides: TGTGCCAGCAGCCGTGGACAGGAGAGCTCCTACGAGCAGTACTTC. Translated, it gives CASSRGQESSYEQYF.

The genes are TRBV3-1 (or the pseudogene TRBV3-2) and TRBJ2-2; D possibly corresponds to TRBD2 (5 bases). Germline V gene lookup returns CDR1 LGHDT and CDR2 YNNKEL (reference sequence). The CDR3 has 14 residues. Trimming took 4 bases from V and 0 from J, leaving 6 bases between them. CDR3 DNA: TGTGCCAGCAGCCCCGGGGCGAACACCGGGGAGCTGTTTTTT. Translation: CASSPGANTGELFF.

The chain recombines TRBV10-2 with TRBJ2-7, with TRBD2 matching 7 bases. Trimming took 3 bases from V and 2 from J; bases not matched to a gene: 7. Germline V gene lookup returns CDR1 WSHSY and CDR2 SAAADI. This CDR3 comprises 15 residues. This CDR3 reads CASSEAGTRAYEQYF. CDR3 DNA: TGCGCCAGCAGTGAAGCGGGAACCCGAGCCTACGAGCAGTACTTC.

The chain carries TRBV19 and TRBJ1-2; D gene unclear. Trimming stripped 5 bases from V and 6 bases from J, with 10 bases between. Germline V CDR1 and CDR2: LNHDA, SQIVND (reference sequence). This CDR3 comprises 12 residues. CDR3 sequence: CASSGSGNGYTF. CDR3 in DNA: TGTGCCAGTAGTGGGTCGGGGAATGGCTACACCTTC.

The V and J genes are TRBV2 and TRBJ1-2, with 8 nucleotides matching TRBD1. With V trimmed by 6 bases and J by 1 base, 7 bases remained unmatched. The CDR3 loop spans 15 amino acids. Germline lookup yields CDR1 SNHLY and CDR2 FYNNEI. CDR3: CASSRGQGFNYGYTF. CDR3 sequence (DNA): TGTGCCAGCAGCCGTGGACAGGGCTTTAACTATGGCTACACCTTC.

Only a few counts were recorded for this clone. The rearrangement links TRBV10-3 to TRBJ1-4; D is perhaps TRBD1 (5 bases). Trimming removed 0 bases at V and 8 bases at J, with 7 bases between. This CDR3 spans 13 amino acids. Per the germline V gene, CDR1 is ENHRY and CDR2 is SYGVKD. The CDR3 bases are TGTGCCATCAGTGAGTCTAACAGGGAAAAACTGTTTTTT. It is translated as CAISESNREKLFF.

The rearrangement links TRBV27 to TRBJ2-7; a weak D match, TRBD1 (6 bases). The germline gives CDR1 MNHEY, CDR2 SMNVEV (reference sequence). Trimming cost V 5 bases and J 3 bases, with 17 bases left between them. This CDR3 has 15 residues. The CDR3 spells CASSGKGVASYEQYF. In nucleotides, the CDR3 is TGTGCCAGCAGTGGAAAGGGGGTAGCGAGCTACGAGCAGTACTTC.

The CDR3 DNA is TGTGCCAGCAGTTCGTCGTGGACAGCGAACACTGAAGCTTTCTTT. It codes for CASSSSWTANTEAFF. This chain joins TRBV6-5 and TRBJ1-1; D might be TRBD1 (6 bases). Per the germline V gene, CDR1 is MNHEY and CDR2 is SVGAGI. Trimming shortened V by 4 bases and J by 1 base, and 13 bases separated the two germline ends. This CDR3 is built from 15 residues.

The J gene is TRBJ2-1, the V gene TRBV7-3, with 10 bases aligning to TRBD1. CDR1 SGHTA and CDR2 FQGTGA come from the germline V gene. V was clipped by 2 bases and J by 7 bases; unmatched bases: 8. The CDR3 sequence is 16 residues long. CDR3: CASSLPRTGGRNEQFF. The CDR3 DNA reads as TGTGCCAGCAGCTTACCCCGGACAGGGGGAAGGAATGAGCAGTTCTTC.

This clone was observed once. The rearrangement joins TRBV7-9 to TRBJ1-1; D is unclear. Trimming removed 4 bases at V and 7 bases at J, with 10 bases between. The CDR3 runs to 12 residues. The germline V gene has CDR1 SEHNR and CDR2 FQNEAQ (reference sequence). Written as DNA, the CDR3 is TGTGCCAGCAGCTACCCAAAACTTGAAGCTTTCTTT. Its protein is CASSYPKLEAFF.

This sequence joins TRBV4-1 and TRBJ2-1; D might be TRBD2 (5 bases). The CDR3 runs 15 residues. Trimming cost V 1 base and J 4 bases, with 11 bases left between them. Germline CDR1 is MGHRA and CDR2 is YSYEKL. CDR3 protein: CASSQVSGIYNEQFF. The CDR3 bases are TGCGCCAGCAGCCAAGTGAGCGGCATATACAATGAGCAGTTCTTC.

The chain carries TRBV19 and TRBJ2-7; 9 bases line up with TRBD1. The trim removed 4 bases at V and 5 bases at J, leaving 9 bases unmatched. Germline CDR1 reads LNHDA; CDR2 reads SQIVND (reference sequence). CDR3 size: 15 residues. DNA of the CDR3: TGTGCCAGTAGTAGACTAACAGGGGGCAACGACGAGCAGTACTTC. Amino acids: CASSRLTGGNDEQYF.

The CDR3 nucleotides are TGTGCCAGCAGCCTCCAGGGCCTGCTTGGGCTAAACACCATATATTTT. It codes for CASSLQGLLGLNTIYF. The genes are TRBV7-2 and TRBJ1-3; tentatively, D is TRBD1 (5 bases). Germline CDR1 SGHTA, CDR2 FQGNSA. This CDR3 spans 16 amino acids. Trimming left V 5 bases short and J 6 bases short, with 20 bases between.

V is TRBV28 and J is TRBJ2-1, with a tentative D call TRBD2 (5 bases). The germline V gene has CDR1 MDHEN and CDR2 SYDVKM. Trimming shortened V by 6 bases and J by 6 bases, and 15 bases separated the two germline ends. The CDR3 totals 14 residues. DNA for the CDR3: TGTGCCAGCAGCAGGACTTCAACCTCCAATGAGCAGTTCTTC. This translates into CASSRTSTSNEQFF.

The CDR3 loop is CASSLWRDRGSPLHF. The CDR3 coding sequence is TGTGCCAGCAGTTTATGGCGGGACAGGGGTTCACCCCTCCACTTT. The chain employs TRBV28 and TRBJ1-6; 10 positions agree with TRBD1. Germline lookup yields CDR1 MDHEN and CDR2 SYDVKM. Trimming took 0 bases from V and 9 from J; bases not matched to a gene: 2. The length of the CDR3 is 15 residues.

This clone was detected only once. The chain recombines TRBV6-1 with TRBJ2-7; D gene unclear. There are 13 residues in the CDR3. V was pared by 2 bases and J by 4 bases, with 9 bases between. Per germline, CDR1 MNHNS and CDR2 SASEGT. As DNA, the CDR3 is TGTGCCAGCAGTGAAATAACTGGTTACGAGCAGTACTTC. Translation: CASSEITGYEQYF.

The rearrangement joins TRBV30 to TRBJ1-2, with TRBD1 as a possible D gene (6 bases). CDR3 length equals 12 residues. The germline V gene encodes CDR1 GTSNPN and CDR2 SVGIG (reference sequence). DNA for the CDR3: TGTGCGGGGACAAAGGTCAGCCATGGCTACACCTTC. Its protein product is CAGTKVSHGYTF.

This clone showed up just once. J is TRBJ2-1 and V is TRBV5-1, with TRBD1 as a possible D gene (6 bases). CDR3 length: 14 residues. Germline V lookup: CDR1 SGHRS, CDR2 YFSETQ. V was clipped by 2 bases and J by 5 bases, with 11 bases between them. CDR3 sequence (DNA): TGCGCCAGCAGCTTAGGACAGCACAACAATGAGCAGTTCTTC. It translates to CASSLGQHNNEQFF.

The chain is built from TRBV5-1 and TRBJ1-1; TRBD1 is a possible D gene (6 bases). Trimming took off 1 base at V and 3 bases at J, with 13 bases between the two ends. The CDR3 is 15 residues long. Germline assignment: CDR1 SGHRS and CDR2 YFSETQ. The CDR3 is CASSLNRVVDTEAFF. DNA of the CDR3: TGCGCCAGCAGCTTGAACAGGGTGGTAGACACTGAAGCTTTCTTT. The complete variable domain, with remaining parts taken from reference TRBV5-1 and TRBJ1-1, reads KAGVTQTPRYLIKTRGQQVTLSCSPISGHRSVSWYQQTPGQGLQFLFEYFSETQRNKGNFPGRFSGRQFSNSRSEMNVSTLELGDSALYLCASSLNRVVDTEAFFGQGTRLTVV.